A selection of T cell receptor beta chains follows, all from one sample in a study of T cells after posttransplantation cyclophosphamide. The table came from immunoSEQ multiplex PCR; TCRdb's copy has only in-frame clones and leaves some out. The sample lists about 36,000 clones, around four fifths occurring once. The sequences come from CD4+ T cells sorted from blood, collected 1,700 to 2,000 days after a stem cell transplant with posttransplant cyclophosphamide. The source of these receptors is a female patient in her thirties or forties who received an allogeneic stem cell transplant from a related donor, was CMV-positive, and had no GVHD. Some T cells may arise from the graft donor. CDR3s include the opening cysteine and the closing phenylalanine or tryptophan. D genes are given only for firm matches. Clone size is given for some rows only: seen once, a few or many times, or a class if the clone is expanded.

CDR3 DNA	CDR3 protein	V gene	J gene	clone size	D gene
TGTGCCAGCTCACCAAAGACAGCCCCCGAAGCTTTCTTT	CASSPKTAPEAFF	TRBV18	TRBJ1-1	few	.
TGTGCCAGCAGTGTGGAAAGCGCGAACACCGGGGAGCTGTTTTTT	CASSVESANTGELFF	TRBV2	TRBJ2-2	.	.
TGTGCCAGCAGCCAAGGGGGACAGGGCCAGTTCTATGGCTACACCTTC	CASSQGGQGQFYGYTF	TRBV14	TRBJ1-2	.	TRBD1
TGTGCCAGCAGCGCAGGACAGTTAATTAACACTGAAGCTTTCTTT	CASSAGQLINTEAFF	TRBV9	TRBJ1-1	once	.
TGTGCCAGCAGTCCTATAGCGGGGGGCCAGACCGGGGAGCTGTTTTTT	CASSPIAGGQTGELFF	TRBV5-5	TRBJ2-2	.	TRBD2
TGTGCCAGCAGCTTAGTACTGGTCGGACAGGGGAAGAAGACTAATGAAAAACTGTTTTTT	CASSLVLVGQGKKTNEKLFF	TRBV11-3	TRBJ1-4	few	TRBD1
TGTGCCAGCAGCTCCGGACAGGGTTACTATGGCTACACCTTC	CASSSGQGYYGYTF	TRBV5-6	TRBJ1-2	few	TRBD1
TGTGCCAGCAGCTTGGGGGCAGCACTTGGCTACACCTTC	CASSLGAALGYTF	TRBV7-2	TRBJ1-2	once	.
TGTGCCAGCTCACCACTTACAGGGAACACCGGGGAGCTGTTTTTT	CASSPLTGNTGELFF	TRBV18	TRBJ2-2	once	.
TGTGCCAGTAACCCGACTAGTCTTTCAGATACGCAGTATTTT	CASNPTSLSDTQYF	TRBV27	TRBJ2-3	.	.
TGTGCCAGCAGCTTAGGCGGGGGGGCAGATACGCAGTATTTT	CASSLGGGADTQYF	TRBV7-2	TRBJ2-3	few	TRBD2
TGTGCCAGCAGCTTAGCTAGGGGCGCGGGGGGCTACACCTTC	CASSLARGAGGYTF	TRBV7-2	TRBJ1-2	.	.
TGTGCCTGGAGTGTGGGACACATGAATTTACCGTCAACTAATGAAAAACTGTTTTTT	CAWSVGHMNLPSTNEKLFF	TRBV30	TRBJ1-4	.	.
TGTGCCAGCAGTCATGCCGGGACAGGGGGGGTTATTAGCAATCAGCCCCAGCATTTT	CASSHAGTGGVISNQPQHF	TRBV28	TRBJ1-5	.	TRBD1
TGCGCCAGCAGCCCGAACAGGGGTGATCAGCCCCAGCATTTT	CASSPNRGDQPQHF	TRBV5-1	TRBJ1-5	few	TRBD1
TGTGCCAGCAGGTATTTGAGATTAGGACAGGGGGCCGATGAGCAGTTCTTC	CASRYLRLGQGADEQFF	TRBV5-6	TRBJ2-1	once	TRBD1
TGTGCCAGCAGCTTGAAACTAGTCTCCTACAATGAGCAGTTCTTC	CASSLKLVSYNEQFF	TRBV5-4	TRBJ2-1	.	.
TGTGCCACCAGCAGAGGGGGGGGCGCTGACTATGGCTACACCTTC	CATSRGGGADYGYTF	TRBV15	TRBJ1-2	.	.
TGTGCCAGTAGTATACAGAGGGACACCGGGGAGCTGTTTTTT	CASSIQRDTGELFF	TRBV19	TRBJ2-2	few	.
TGTGCCAGCACCATGACAGGGTTTGACACTGAAGCTTTCTTT	CASTMTGFDTEAFF	TRBV27	TRBJ1-1	.	TRBD1
TGTGCCAGCAGCGATTCAGCGGGCCAAGAGACCCAGTACTTC	CASSDSAGQETQYF	TRBV6-6	TRBJ2-5	.	.
TGCGCCAGCAGCTTGGCGGGTGGGGGCCTAGCCAAAAACATTCAGTACTTC	CASSLAGGGLAKNIQYF	TRBV5-1	TRBJ2-4	once	.
TGTGCCAGCAGCTTAGCCTCGGACAGGGGGCTCTACGAGCAGTACTTC	CASSLASDRGLYEQYF	TRBV7-2	TRBJ2-7	.	TRBD1
TGTGCCAGCAGCCTGGGACAGGGGCACGGCTATGGCTACACCTTC	CASSLGQGHGYGYTF	TRBV5-6	TRBJ1-2	few	TRBD1
TGCGCCAGCAGCCAATCGACAATCGGCAACTATGGCTACACCTTC	CASSQSTIGNYGYTF	TRBV4-1	TRBJ1-2	.	.
TGTGCCAGCAGTGAATCTTTATACGAGCAGTACTTC	CASSESLYEQYF	TRBV6-1	TRBJ2-7	.	.
TGTGCCAGCAGCTTATTGACTGGGAACACCGGGGAGCTGTTTTTT	CASSLLTGNTGELFF	TRBV7-2	TRBJ2-2	few	.
TGCGCCAGCAGCTTGCGTGGTACTGGTACTGAAGCTTTCTTT	CASSLRGTGTEAFF	TRBV5-1	TRBJ1-1	.	.
TGTGCCAGCAGTTTACTAGCGGGGTCAAACAATGAGCAGTTCTTC	CASSLLAGSNNEQFF	TRBV6-4	TRBJ2-1	.	TRBD2
TGTGCCAGCAGCTCGACTAGCGGGAGAACCGACGAGCAGTACTTC	CASSSTSGRTDEQYF	TRBV5-4	TRBJ2-7	medium-sized	TRBD2
TGTGCCAGCTCACCCACAGGGTCTGAAAAACTGTTTTTT	CASSPTGSEKLFF	TRBV18	TRBJ1-4	.	.
TGTGCCAGCAGCTTACTGCGAAGCACCGGGGAGCTGTTTTTT	CASSLLRSTGELFF	TRBV7-3	TRBJ2-2	.	.
TGTGCCAGCTCACCAACAACAGGCCCAATTGGTACTGAAGCTTTCTTT	CASSPTTGPIGTEAFF	TRBV18	TRBJ1-1	.	.
TGTGCCATCAGTGAGTCGATACAGGGAGGGACCTACGAGCAGTACTTC	CAISESIQGGTYEQYF	TRBV10-3	TRBJ2-7	.	.
TGTGCCAGCAGCGTAGAATTCGGGGGGCCCGGCTACACCTTC	CASSVEFGGPGYTF	TRBV9	TRBJ1-2	.	.
TGTGCCAGCAGAGTTGGGGGGGCGCATAACTATGGCTACACCTTC	CASRVGGAHNYGYTF	TRBV6-1	TRBJ1-2	once	.
TGTGCCAGCTCGATCCTGCAGGGGAACACTGAAGCTTTCTTT	CASSILQGNTEAFF	TRBV2	TRBJ1-1	.	.
TGCGCCAGCAGCGTGCGGGGGACCTCCTACGAGCAGTACTTC	CASSVRGTSYEQYF	TRBV5-1	TRBJ2-7	.	TRBD2
TGTGCCAGCAGACCTAAGACAGGTCCGCACGAGCAGTACTTC	CASRPKTGPHEQYF	TRBV28	TRBJ2-7	.	.
TGTGCCAGCAGTTTAAGGGCAGCAGGGGGCGGATGGGGCCAAGAGACCCAGTACTTC	CASSLRAAGGGWGQETQYF	TRBV27	TRBJ2-5	.	TRBD1
TGTGCCAGCTCACCAAGGGGAGGGCAGTACCAAGAGACCCAGTACTTC	CASSPRGGQYQETQYF	TRBV18	TRBJ2-5	.	TRBD2
TGCGCCAGCAGCTTGTCAGGGAATGAGCAGTTCTTC	CASSLSGNEQFF	TRBV5-1	TRBJ2-1	.	.
TGTGCCAGCAGCCCTCATACACAGGGCTCTGAAGCTTTCTTT	CASSPHTQGSEAFF	TRBV11-1	TRBJ1-1	.	.
TGTGCCAGTTCTGAAGGGGGAGTACGCCACAATGAGCAGTTCTTC	CASSEGGVRHNEQFF	TRBV21-1	TRBJ2-1	once	.
TGTGCCAGCAGTGAATTTAGCGGCTACACCTTC	CASSEFSGYTF	TRBV2	TRBJ1-2	.	.
TGTGCCAGCAGCCCGGACAGGGGGAGGAATCAGCCCCAGCATTTT	CASSPDRGRNQPQHF	TRBV7-2	TRBJ1-5	few	TRBD1
TGTGCCAGCAGCCAATCGGGAGGAACCTACGAGCAGTACTTC	CASSQSGGTYEQYF	TRBV7-8	TRBJ2-7	.	TRBD2
TGCGCCAGCAGCCAACTAGCGGTGGGCACAGATACGCAGTATTTT	CASSQLAVGTDTQYF	TRBV4-3	TRBJ2-3	.	TRBD2
TGTGCCAGCAGCCACCCCCCGGGGAGGATGTGGTGGCGGAGCTCCTATAATTCACCCCTCCACTTT	CASSHPPGRMWWRSSYNSPLHF	TRBV7-3	TRBJ1-6	.	.
TGTGCCAGCAGCTTCTACGAGACAGGACTTAACTATGGCTACACCTTC	CASSFYETGLNYGYTF	TRBV7-9	TRBJ1-2	.	.
TGCGCCAGCAGCCCCGAGGCGGAGACCCAGTACTTC	CASSPEAETQYF	TRBV5-1	TRBJ2-5	.	.
TGTGCCAGCTCACACGGACCGACAGGGCCTTTGAACACTGAAGCTTTCTTT	CASSHGPTGPLNTEAFF	TRBV18	TRBJ1-1	.	TRBD1
TGTGCCACCACCCAGGGAATGCCCTATGGCTACACCTTC	CATTQGMPYGYTF	TRBV19	TRBJ1-2	few	.
TGTGCCAGTGGGACAGGGGGGACAGATACGCAGTATTTT	CASGTGGTDTQYF	TRBV19	TRBJ2-3	.	TRBD1
TGTGCCAGCAGCACCGGGACAGTACGGAATTCACCCCTCCACTTT	CASSTGTVRNSPLHF	TRBV11-3	TRBJ1-6	.	TRBD1
TGTGCCATCAGAACGTTAGAGAGCATGCCCCTCCACTTT	CAIRTLESMPLHF	TRBV10-3	TRBJ1-6	few	.
TGTGCCAGCAGAAATACAGGGTCCTACGAGCAGTACTTC	CASRNTGSYEQYF	TRBV27	TRBJ2-7	.	.